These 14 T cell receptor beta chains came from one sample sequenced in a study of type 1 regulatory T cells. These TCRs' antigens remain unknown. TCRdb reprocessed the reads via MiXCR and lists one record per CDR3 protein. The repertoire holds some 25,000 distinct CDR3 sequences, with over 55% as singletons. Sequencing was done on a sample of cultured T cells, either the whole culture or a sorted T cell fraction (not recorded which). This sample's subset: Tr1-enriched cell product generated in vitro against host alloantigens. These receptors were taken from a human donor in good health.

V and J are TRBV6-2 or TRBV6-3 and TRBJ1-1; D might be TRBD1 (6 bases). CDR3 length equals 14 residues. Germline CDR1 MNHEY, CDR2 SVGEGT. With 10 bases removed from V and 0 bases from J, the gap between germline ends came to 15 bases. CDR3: CATRGGIMNTEAFF. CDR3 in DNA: TGTGCCACCAGGGGCGGCATTATGAACACTGAAGCTTTCTTT.

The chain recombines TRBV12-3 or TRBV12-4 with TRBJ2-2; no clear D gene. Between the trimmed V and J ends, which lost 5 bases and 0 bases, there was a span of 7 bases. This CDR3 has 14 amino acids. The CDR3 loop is CASSPLANTGELFF. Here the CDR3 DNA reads TGTGCCAGCAGTCCCCTGGCGAACACCGGGGAGCTGTTTTTT.

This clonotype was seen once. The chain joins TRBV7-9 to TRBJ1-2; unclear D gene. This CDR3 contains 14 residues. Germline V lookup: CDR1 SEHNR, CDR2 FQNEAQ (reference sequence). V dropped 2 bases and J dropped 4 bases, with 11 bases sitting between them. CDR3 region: CASSLFGSPYGYTF. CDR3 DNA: TGTGCCAGCAGCTTATTTGGGTCCCCCTATGGCTACACCTTC.

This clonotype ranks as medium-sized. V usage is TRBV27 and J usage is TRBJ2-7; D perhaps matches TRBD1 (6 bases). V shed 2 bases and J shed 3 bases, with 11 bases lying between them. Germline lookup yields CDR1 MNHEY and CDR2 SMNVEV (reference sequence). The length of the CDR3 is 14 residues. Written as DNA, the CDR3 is TGTGCCAGCAGTTTAAAGGGGGACAACTACGAGCAGTACTTC. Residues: CASSLKGDNYEQYF.

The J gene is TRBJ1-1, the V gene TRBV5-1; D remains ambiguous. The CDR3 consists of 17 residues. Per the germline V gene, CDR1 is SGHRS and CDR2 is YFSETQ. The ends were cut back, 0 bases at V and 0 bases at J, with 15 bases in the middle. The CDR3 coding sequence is TGCGCCAGCAGCTTGGGCCGTCAACCACTCATGAACACTGAAGCTTTCTTT. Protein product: CASSLGRQPLMNTEAFF.

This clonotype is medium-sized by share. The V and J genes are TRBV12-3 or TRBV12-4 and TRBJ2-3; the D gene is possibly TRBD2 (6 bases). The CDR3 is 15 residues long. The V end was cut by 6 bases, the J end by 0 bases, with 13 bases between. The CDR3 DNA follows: TGTGCCAGCAGACTATCCGGGACTAGCACAGATACGCAGTATTTT. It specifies CASRLSGTSTDTQYF.

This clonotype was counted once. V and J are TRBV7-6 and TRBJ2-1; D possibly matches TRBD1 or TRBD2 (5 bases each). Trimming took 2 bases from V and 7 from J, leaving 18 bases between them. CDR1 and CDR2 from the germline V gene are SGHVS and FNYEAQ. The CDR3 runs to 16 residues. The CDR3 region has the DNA TGTGCCAGCAGCTTATTGTCGGGGATGCAGGGTAATGAGCAGTTCTTC. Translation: CASSLLSGMQGNEQFF.

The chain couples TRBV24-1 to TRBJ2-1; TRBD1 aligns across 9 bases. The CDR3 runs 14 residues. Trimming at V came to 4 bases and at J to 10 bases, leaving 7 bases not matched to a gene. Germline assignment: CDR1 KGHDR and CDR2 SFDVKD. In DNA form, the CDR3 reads TGTGCCACCAGTGAGTCGGGACAGGGTAGGGAGCAGTTCTTC. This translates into CATSESGQGREQFF.

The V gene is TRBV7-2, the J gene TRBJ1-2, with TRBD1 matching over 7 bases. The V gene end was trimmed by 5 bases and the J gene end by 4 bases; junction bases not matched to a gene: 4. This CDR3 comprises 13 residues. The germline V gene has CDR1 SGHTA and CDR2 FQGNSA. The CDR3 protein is CASSLDRAYGYTF. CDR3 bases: TGTGCCAGCAGCCTCGACAGGGCCTATGGCTACACCTTC.

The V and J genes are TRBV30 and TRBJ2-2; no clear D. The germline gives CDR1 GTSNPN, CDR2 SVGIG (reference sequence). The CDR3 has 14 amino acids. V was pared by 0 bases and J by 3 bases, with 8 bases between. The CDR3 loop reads CAWSVIRDTGELFF. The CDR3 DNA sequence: TGTGCCTGGAGTGTAATCCGGGACACCGGGGAGCTGTTTTTT.

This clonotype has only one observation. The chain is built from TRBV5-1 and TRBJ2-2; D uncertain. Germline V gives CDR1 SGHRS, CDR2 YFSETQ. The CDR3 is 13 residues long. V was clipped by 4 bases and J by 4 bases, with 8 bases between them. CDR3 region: CASSLDPTGELFF. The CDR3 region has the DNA TGCGCCAGCAGCCTCGACCCCACCGGGGAGCTGTTTTTT.

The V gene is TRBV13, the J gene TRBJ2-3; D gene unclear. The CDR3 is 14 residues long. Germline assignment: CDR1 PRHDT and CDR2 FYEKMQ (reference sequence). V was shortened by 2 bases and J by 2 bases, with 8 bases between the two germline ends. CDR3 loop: CASSLKLYTDTQYF. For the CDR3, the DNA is TGTGCCAGCAGCTTAAAATTATACACAGATACGCAGTATTTT.

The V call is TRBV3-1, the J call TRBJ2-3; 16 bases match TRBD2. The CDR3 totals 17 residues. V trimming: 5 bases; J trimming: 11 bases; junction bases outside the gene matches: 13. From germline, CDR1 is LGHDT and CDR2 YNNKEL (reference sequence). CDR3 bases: TGTGCCAGCAGCGGGAGCGGGACTAGCGGGGGGGCTGCTGGGCAGTATTTT. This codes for CASSGSGTSGGAAGQYF.

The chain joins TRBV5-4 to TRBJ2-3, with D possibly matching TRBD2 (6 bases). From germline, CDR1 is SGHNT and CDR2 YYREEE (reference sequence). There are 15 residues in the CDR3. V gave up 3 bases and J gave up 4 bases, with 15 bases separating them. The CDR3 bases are TGTGCCAGCAGCTGGCTGGCGGGGTCGGCAGATACGCAGTATTTT. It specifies CASSWLAGSADTQYF.